The clone carrying this TCR beta chain was counted once. Its specificity is not known. This sample was taken from a study of a mutant IDH1 vaccine in newly diagnosed glioma. Across the whole study: Vaccinations were initiated 4-6 weeks following radiotherapy alone, or were given together with temozolomide cycles. Prior therapy was radiotherapy, temozolomide, or both; most received both.

This CDR3 has 18 amino acids. J was trimmed by 5 bases and V by 3 bases; bases with no gene match: 15. The V gene's germline CDR1 is MNHEY and CDR2 SMNVEV (reference sequence). Time point given: week 23, last vaccination. Vaccine doses each comprised 300 ug of mutant IDH1 20-mer peptide, with topical imiquimod. Sequenced by immunoSEQ multiplex PCR; TCRdb stores in-frame clones only, minus some. The repertoire holds about 11,000 clones, with around 88% as singletons. This chain connects TRBV27 to TRBJ2-2; 7 nucleotides line up with TRBD2. The source is a woman aged 40 to 50 with glioma. Some clones in this sample may be carry-over from other donors' samples. The sample was PBMCs, taken from a glioma patient whose treatment included an IDH1 peptide vaccine. CDR3 amino acids: CASSFPPGGRAWTGELFF. The CDR3 nucleotides read TGTGCCAGCAGTTTCCCCCCAGGTGGGAGGGCCTGGACCGGGGAGCTGTTTTTT.